These 21 T cell receptor beta chains share one sample of origin, sequenced in a study of cytomegalovirus exposure and HLA in healthy donors. TCRdb's table, derived via immunoSEQ multiplex PCR, lists solely in-frame clones and lacks some. The profile shows 250,000 or so clones, roughly 90% of them singletons. Sample: PBMCs. These receptors originate from a woman between 18 and 30 years old in good health and CMV-seronegative.

This clone has a handful of counts. This chain's CDR3 is CASSPSGTGDNEQFF. The CDR3 DNA follows: TGTGCCAGCAGCCCCAGTGGGACAGGGGACAATGAGCAGTTCTTC. The V gene is TRBV7-8, the J gene TRBJ2-1, with 10 nucleotides matching TRBD1. The germline V gene encodes CDR1 SGHVS and CDR2 FQNEAQ. Trimming took 5 bases from V and 5 from J; bases not matched to a gene: 6. This CDR3 has 15 residues.

This clone was observed a single time. The chain has TRBV7-2 and TRBJ2-5, with 12 bases identical to TRBD2. The CDR3 contains 16 residues. V was pared by 5 bases and J by 4 bases, with 8 bases of the junction left unmatched. The germline CDR1 and CDR2 sequences are SGHTA and FQGNSA. The CDR3 here is CASSLSGTSGSETQYF. The CDR3 nucleotides are TGTGCCAGCAGCCTATCCGGGACTAGCGGGTCAGAGACCCAGTACTTC. Full variable domain (outside the CDR3, taken from reference TRBV7-2 and TRBJ2-5): GAGVSQSPSNKVTEKGKDVELRCDPISGHTALYWYRQSLGQGLEFLIYFQGNSAPDKSGLPSDRFSAERTGGSVSTLTIQRTQQEDSAVYLCASSLSGTSGSETQYFGPGTRLLVL.

V is TRBV6-1 and J is TRBJ2-7, with TRBD1 identical over 7 bases. Germline V gene data show CDR1 as MNHNS and CDR2 as SASEGT. V lost 6 bases to trimming and J lost 3 bases; unmatched junction nucleotides: 2. CDR3 length equals 12 residues. CDR3 in amino acids: CASSRDSYEQYF. CDR3 DNA: TGTGCCAGCAGCCGGGACAGCTACGAGCAGTACTTC.

The chain is built from TRBV2 and TRBJ2-3; 9 positions match TRBD1. The ends lost 6 bases at V and 4 bases at J; junction bases unmatched: 8. The CDR3 is 15 amino acids. Germline lookup yields CDR1 SNHLY and CDR2 FYNNEI. CDR3 nucleotide sequence: TGTGCCAGCAGGACAGGGGGGGGGAACTCAGATACGCAGTATTTT. Protein product: CASRTGGGNSDTQYF.

The V call is TRBV5-1, the J call TRBJ2-2; a possible D gene is TRBD1 (5 bases). The CDR3 length is 13 residues. V was shortened by 4 bases and J by 2 bases, with 6 bases between the two germline ends. Germline CDR1 is SGHRS and CDR2 is YFSETQ. The CDR3, as DNA: TGCGCCAGCAGCGGGGCCAACACCGGGGAGCTGTTTTTT. Protein product: CASSGANTGELFF.

This clone was seen only once. The V call is TRBV28, the J call TRBJ1-2; tentatively, D is TRBD1 (5 bases). The CDR3 extends over 15 amino acids. Germline values: CDR1 MDHEN, CDR2 SYDVKM. The V end was cut by 1 base, the J end by 5 bases, with 14 bases between. CDR3: CASSLSPGQGYGYTF. The CDR3 DNA sequence: TGTGCCAGCAGTTTATCGCCAGGCCAGGGATATGGCTACACCTTC.

As to this clone: The sample carries other DNA sequences with the same CDR3. This sequence joins TRBV2 and TRBJ1-1; no definite D call. This CDR3 spans 12 amino acids. Trimming pared 7 bases from V and 1 base from J, leaving 7 bases between. From germline, CDR1 is SNHLY and CDR2 FYNNEI. The CDR3 bases are TGTGCCAGCATTCGCGGGAACACTGAAGCTTTCTTT. This codes for CASIRGNTEAFF. The variable domain in full, with the rest retrieved from reference TRBV2 and TRBJ1-1, is EPEVTQTPSHQVTQMGQEVILRCVPISNHLYFYWYRQILGQKVEFLVSFYNNEISEKSEIFDDQFSVERPDGSNFTLKIRSTKLEDSAMYFCASIRGNTEAFFGQGTRLTVV.

The rearrangement uses TRBV14 and TRBJ2-2; possible D gene TRBD1, 6 bases. The V end was cut by 0 bases, the J end by 0 bases, with 17 bases between. The germline CDR1 and CDR2 sequences are SGHDN and FVKESK. This CDR3 has 19 residues. DNA of the CDR3: TGTGCCAGCAGCCAAGAGTATGGCTTATGGACAGCGAACACCGGGGAGCTGTTTTTT. Translation: CASSQEYGLWTANTGELFF.

The chain has TRBV14 and TRBJ1-1, with a weak D call TRBD1 (5 bases). V was clipped by 3 bases and J by 1 base, with 6 bases between them. The CDR3 covers 13 residues. The germline CDR1 and CDR2 sequences are SGHDN and FVKESK. The CDR3 DNA reads TGTGCCAGCAGCCAGGGGCGGAACACTGAAGCTTTCTTT. Its translation: CASSQGRNTEAFF.

The J gene is TRBJ2-7, the V gene TRBV7-2, with 10 bases fitting TRBD1. J gave up 4 bases and V 4 bases, and 7 bases lay outside the gene matches. Germline-derived CDR1 and CDR2 are SGHTA and FQGNSA. The CDR3 loop spans 15 amino acids. The CDR3 nucleotides read TGTGCCAGCAGCTCGAGAGACAGGGGGCCTTACGAGCAGTACTTC. Its translation is CASSSRDRGPYEQYF.

The chain uses TRBV5-6 and TRBJ2-7; 7 bases are shared with TRBD1. V was clipped by 4 bases and J by 4 bases; unmatched bases: 11. This CDR3 has 15 amino acids. Germline CDR1 SGHDT, CDR2 YYEEEE. Here the CDR3 reads CASSHRQGIRYEQYV. CDR3 in DNA: TGTGCCAGCAGCCACCGACAGGGAATCCGATACGAGCAGTACGTC.

This chain uses TRBV28 with TRBJ2-1, with D possibly matching TRBD2 (6 bases). Trimming cost V 6 bases and J 4 bases, with 16 bases left between them. This CDR3 is built from 15 residues. CDR1 is MDHEN, CDR2 SYDVKM, per germline. The CDR3, as DNA: TGTGCCAGCAGCCCCGGCCTGGGGGGATACAATGAGCAGTTCTTC. Protein sequence: CASSPGLGGYNEQFF.

The chain recombines TRBV6-5 with TRBJ2-2, with unresolved D. The germline CDR1 and CDR2 sequences are MNHEY and SVGAGI. Trimming cost V 10 bases and J 2 bases, with 8 bases left between them. The CDR3 runs 12 residues. DNA for the CDR3: TGTGCCACCGGTCTCAACACCGGGGAGCTGTTTTTT. This translates into CATGLNTGELFF.

The CDR3, as DNA: TGTGCCAGTTGGACAGGGGCGGTCGAGACCCAGTACTTC. This codes for CASWTGAVETQYF. The chain carries TRBV6-1 and TRBJ2-5; 9 positions agree with TRBD1. This CDR3 spans 13 amino acids. In germline, CDR1 is MNHNS, CDR2 SASEGT. With 9 bases clipped from V and 5 bases from J, the junction kept 7 bases outside the gene matches.

The rearrangement joins TRBV7-9 to TRBJ1-6, with TRBD1 as a possible D gene (6 bases). The V end lost 3 bases, the J end lost 6 bases, and 18 bases lay between the germline ends. CDR3 length: 17 residues. Germline lookup yields CDR1 SEHNR and CDR2 FQNEAQ (reference sequence). CDR3 in amino acids: CASSFPSLGGVNSPLHF. In nucleotides, the CDR3 is TGTGCCAGCAGCTTCCCCAGCTTAGGGGGTGTTAATTCACCCCTCCACTTT.

This chain joins TRBV5-4 and TRBJ1-6, with 7 positions matching TRBD1. This CDR3 has 16 residues. V trimming: 4 bases; J trimming: 4 bases; junction bases outside the gene matches: 8. Germline CDR1 is SGHNT and CDR2 is YYREEE (reference sequence). The CDR3 nucleotides are TGTGCCAGCAGCGTAGGGGGCGCGAATTATAATTCACCCCTCCACTTT. It is translated as CASSVGGANYNSPLHF.

This rearrangement joins TRBV28 to TRBJ1-3; perhaps TRBD1 as D (6 bases). The germline CDR1 and CDR2 sequences are MDHEN and SYDVKM. Trimming removed 4 bases at V and 0 bases at J, with 13 bases between. The CDR3 is made up of 16 amino acids. DNA for the CDR3: TGTGCCAGCAGTTCAGCTACAGGGCCCTCTGGAAACACCATATATTTT. Translating gives CASSSATGPSGNTIYF.

The chain couples TRBV2 to TRBJ1-1; no clear D. The germline V gene has CDR1 SNHLY and CDR2 FYNNEI. This CDR3 is built from 13 residues. Trimming removed 6 bases from V and 1 base from J, with 9 bases in between. CDR3: CASSTEGNTEAFF. In DNA, the CDR3 is TGTGCCAGCAGCACAGAGGGGAACACTGAAGCTTTCTTT.

This clone showed up just a few times. The genes are TRBV29-1 and TRBJ1-2; the match to TRBD1 covers 7 bases. The CDR3 totals 12 residues. The J segment lost 5 bases and the V segment lost 7 bases, leaving 7 bases of the junction unmatched. CDR1 and CDR2 (germline): SQVTM, ANQGSEA. The chain's CDR3 is CSGDSLDYGYTF. In DNA form, the CDR3 reads TGCAGCGGGGACAGTCTAGATTATGGCTACACCTTC.

This clone came up once. The gene calls are TRBV5-1 and TRBJ2-7; 7 bases match TRBD1. V was clipped by 4 bases and J by 0 bases; unmatched bases: 7. CDR1 is SGHRS and CDR2 is YFSETQ in the germline V gene. The CDR3 consists of 15 residues. CDR3 amino acids: CASSHGQASSYEQYF. CDR3 nucleotide sequence: TGCGCCAGCAGCCACGGACAGGCGAGCTCCTACGAGCAGTACTTC. Drawing the rest from reference TRBV5-1 and TRBJ2-7, the complete variable domain is KAGVTQTPRYLIKTRGQQVTLSCSPISGHRSVSWYQQTPGQGLQFLFEYFSETQRNKGNFPGRFSGRQFSNSRSEMNVSTLELGDSALYLCASSHGQASSYEQYFGPGTRLTVT.

The chain has TRBV6-5 and TRBJ1-4, with 7 bases aligning to TRBD1. Looked up from germline, CDR1 is MNHEY and CDR2 is SVGAGI. CDR3 length: 14 residues. With 6 bases clipped from V and 2 bases from J, the junction kept 3 bases outside the gene matches. The CDR3 loop reads CASSIQGTNEKLFF. The CDR3 nucleotides read TGTGCCAGCAGCATACAGGGGACTAATGAAAAACTGTTTTTT.